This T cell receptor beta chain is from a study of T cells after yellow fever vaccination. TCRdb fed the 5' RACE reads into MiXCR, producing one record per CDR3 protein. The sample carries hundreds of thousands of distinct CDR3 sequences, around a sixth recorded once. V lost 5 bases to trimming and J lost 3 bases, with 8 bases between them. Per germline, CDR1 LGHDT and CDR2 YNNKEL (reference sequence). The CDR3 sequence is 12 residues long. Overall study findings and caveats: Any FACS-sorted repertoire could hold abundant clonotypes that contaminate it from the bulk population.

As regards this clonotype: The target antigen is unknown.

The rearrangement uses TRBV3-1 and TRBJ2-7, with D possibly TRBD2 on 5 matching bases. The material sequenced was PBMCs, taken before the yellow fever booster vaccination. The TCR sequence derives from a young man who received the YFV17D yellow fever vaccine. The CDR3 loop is CASSGGDYEQYF. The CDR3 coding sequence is TGTGCCAGCAGCGGAGGAGACTACGAGCAGTACTTC.